This paragraph covers one TCR beta chain sequence. Its antigen is currently unknown. The sample comes from a study of CD8 T cell repertoires and HIV-1 epitope variants. Study information: Equal numbers of autologous T cell-negative cells presented antigen to enriched T cells.

Study findings and constraints: Nef KF9 drew about five clonotypes and HW9 one, without TAALDMSHF responses.

Clones were sequenced by immunoSEQ multiplex PCR, and TCRdb holds only the in-frame ones, with some missing. The sample contains approximately 5,000 clones, about 65% of which appear only once. This TCR derives from a male donor with HIV. Sequencing was carried out using cultured CD8+ T cells derived from PBMCs.

The CDR3 DNA is TGTGCCAGCAGCGTAGATGGGACAGCGACCTCCTACGAGCAGTACTTC. Translation: CASSVDGTATSYEQYF. The chain employs TRBV9 and TRBJ2-7; 7 bases fit TRBD1. Germline CDR1 reads SGDLS; CDR2 reads YYNGEE. Unmatched junction bases numbered 6, after V lost 0 bases and J lost 0 bases. This CDR3 contains 16 residues. The variable domain in full, with the rest retrieved from reference TRBV9 and TRBJ2-7, is DSGVTQTPKHLITATGQRVTLRCSPRSGDLSVYWYQQSLDQGLQFLIQYYNGEERAKGNILERFSAQQFPDLHSELNLSSLELGDSALYFCASSVDGTATSYEQYFGPGTRLTVT.